This T cell receptor (beta chain) was recovered during a study of blood T cell repertoires in COVID-19. Background on the study: Samples of COVID-19 (acute and convalescent) were obtained from the United States, Italy and Spain. PBMCs, B-cell-depleted T cells, or T cells provided the cDNA or gDNA that made up the material.

The CDR3 loop spans 14 amino acids. V lost 7 bases to trimming and J lost 10 bases; unmatched junction nucleotides: 11. CDR1 is SGHTA, CDR2 FQGTGA, per germline. Original processing notes: Researchers report that nucleated cell counts were estimated from reference gene primer amplification. TCRdb keeps only in-frame clones here, not all; method: immunoSEQ multiplex PCR. That table furnishes V, J and clone size, whereas the DNA furnished D and trimming. The repertoire holds 45,000 to 65,000 clones, with around nine tenths as singletons. The table lists this clone with a few counts. Source material: peripheral blood. This sequence originates from a human donor in a cohort sampled during active COVID-19. The chain is built from TRBV7-3 and TRBJ1-5; 9 bases map to TRBD1. Written as DNA, the CDR3 is TGTGCCAGCATCCGGGACAGGGAAAAGGGACCCCAGCATTTT. Translation: CASIRDREKGPQHF.